The TCR beta chain under discussion was sequenced for a study of T cell repertoires in cytomegalovirus infection. Overall study: CMV infection and matching HLA type were both indicated by public TCR beta signatures.

One entry per CDR3 protein, called by TCRdb with MiXCR from the reads. The table shows under 350,000 distinct CDR3 sequences, with roughly a tenth occurring only once. Study-level results: CMV-specific HLA-C-restricted TCR beta clonotypes dominated the ex vivo response. People with CMV and the relevant HLA were identified by cumulative public TCR beta family frequency.

The ends were cut back, 2 bases at V and 6 bases at J, with 7 bases in the middle. Germline V gene data show CDR1 as MNHEY and CDR2 as SMNVEV (reference sequence). This CDR3 has 13 residues. This clonotype has a handful of counts. Its cognate antigen is unknown. The gene calls are TRBV27 and TRBJ1-4, with a weak D call TRBD1 (5 bases). Sequenced input: PBMCs. The sequence was obtained from a human donor in good health (CMV status not recorded). Some clones in this sample may be carry-over from other donors' samples. The chain's CDR3 is CASSLQGYEKLFF. CDR3 DNA: TGTGCCAGCAGTTTACAGGGTTATGAAAAACTGTTTTTT.